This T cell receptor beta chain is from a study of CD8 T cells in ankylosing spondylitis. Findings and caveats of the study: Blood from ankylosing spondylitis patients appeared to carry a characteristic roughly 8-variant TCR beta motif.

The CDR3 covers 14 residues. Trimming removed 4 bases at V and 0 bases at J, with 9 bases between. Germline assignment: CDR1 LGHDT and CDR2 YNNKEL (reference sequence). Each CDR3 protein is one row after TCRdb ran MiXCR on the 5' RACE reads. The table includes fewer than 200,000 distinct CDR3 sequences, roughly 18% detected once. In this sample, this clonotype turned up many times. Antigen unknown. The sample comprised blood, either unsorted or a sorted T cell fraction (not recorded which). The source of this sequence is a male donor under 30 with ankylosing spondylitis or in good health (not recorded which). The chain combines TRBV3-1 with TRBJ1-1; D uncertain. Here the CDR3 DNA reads TGTGCCAGCAGCCCCGTTTCAATGAACACTGAAGCTTTCTTT. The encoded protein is CASSPVSMNTEAFF.